These 5 T cell receptor beta chains were all obtained from the same sample, sequenced in a study of cytomegalovirus exposure and HLA in healthy donors. The PCR used 60 Vbeta and 13 Jbeta primers. Only in-frame clones appear in the TCRdb table, and some are missing; sequencing was by immunoSEQ multiplex PCR. In the table there are 120,000 or so clones, over 70% of which are singletons. Sample: PBMCs. The receptors were sampled from a female donor in good health and CMV-seronegative.

The table lists this clone with a few counts. The chain is built from TRBV7-8 and TRBJ2-7; 8 bases map to TRBD2. There are 14 residues in the CDR3. V dropped 3 bases and J dropped 2; count of bases not matched to a gene: 3. The germline V gene has CDR1 SGHVS and CDR2 FQNEAQ. In DNA, the CDR3 is TGTGCCAGCAGCTTGGCTAGCGGGCCCTACGAGCAGTACTTC. It is translated as CASSLASGPYEQYF.

The chain joins TRBV5-1 to TRBJ2-2; 10 nucleotides match TRBD2. The V gene end was trimmed by 3 bases and the J gene end by 7 bases; junction bases not matched to a gene: 18. The CDR3 contains 19 residues. Germline CDR1 SGHRS, CDR2 YFSETQ. The CDR3 DNA reads as TGCGCCAGCAGCTCACCGGGACTAGCGCGAGACCGTGGGGTCGGGGAGCTGTTTTTT. Protein sequence: CASSSPGLARDRGVGELFF.

The chain combines TRBV28 with TRBJ1-2; TRBD1 matches at 7 bases. V was pared by 6 bases and J by 4 bases, with 2 bases of the junction left unmatched. The CDR3 totals 12 residues. Germline V gene sequence: CDR1 MDHEN, CDR2 SYDVKM. In nucleotides, the CDR3 is TGTGCCAGCAGCCGGGACAGCTATGGCTACACCTTC. Translation gives CASSRDSYGYTF.

The chain has TRBV5-1 and TRBJ2-5, with 7 bases matching TRBD2. The germline V gene encodes CDR1 SGHRS and CDR2 YFSETQ. Losses at the gene ends were 1 base for V and 2 bases for J; bases not matched to a gene: 11. The CDR3 length is 17 residues. The CDR3 is CASSLWGGRQTQETQYF. The CDR3 coding sequence is TGCGCCAGCAGCTTGTGGGGCGGGAGACAAACTCAAGAGACCCAGTACTTC.

The CDR3 nucleotides are TGTGCCAGCAGTGAATGGGGACAGGGGGCAAACTATGGCTACACCTTC. Its translation is CASSEWGQGANYGYTF. The chain is built from TRBV6-1 and TRBJ1-2, with 12 bases identical to TRBD1. J was trimmed by 2 bases and V by 2 bases; bases with no gene match: 3. Germline CDR1 is MNHNS and CDR2 is SASEGT. The CDR3 contains 16 residues.